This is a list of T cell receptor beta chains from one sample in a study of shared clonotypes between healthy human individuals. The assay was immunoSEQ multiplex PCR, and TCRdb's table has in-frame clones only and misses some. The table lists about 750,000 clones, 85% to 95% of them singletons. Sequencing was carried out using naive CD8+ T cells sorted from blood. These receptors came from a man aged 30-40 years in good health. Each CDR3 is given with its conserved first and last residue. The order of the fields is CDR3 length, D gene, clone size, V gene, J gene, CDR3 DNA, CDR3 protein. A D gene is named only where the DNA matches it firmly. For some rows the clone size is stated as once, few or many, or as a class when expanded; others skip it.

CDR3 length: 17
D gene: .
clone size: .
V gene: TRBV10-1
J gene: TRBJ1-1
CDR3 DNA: TGCGCCAGCAGTGAGGGGTTAGGGGGGATCCGGAACACTGAAGCTTTCTTT
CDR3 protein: CASSEGLGGIRNTEAFF

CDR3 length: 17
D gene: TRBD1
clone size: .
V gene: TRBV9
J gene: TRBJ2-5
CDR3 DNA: TGTGCCAGCAGCACCCGCTGGGGACAGGCGCTGCAAGAGACCCAGTACTTC
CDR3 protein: CASSTRWGQALQETQYF

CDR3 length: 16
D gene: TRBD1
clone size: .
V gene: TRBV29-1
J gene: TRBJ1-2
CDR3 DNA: TGCAGCGTTGAAGATCAATTGACAGGGGAATACTATGGCTACACCTTC
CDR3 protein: CSVEDQLTGEYYGYTF

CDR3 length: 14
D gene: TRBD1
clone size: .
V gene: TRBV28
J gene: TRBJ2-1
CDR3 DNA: TGTGCGGGGCGCAGGGGGAGCTCCTACAATGAGCAGTTCTTC
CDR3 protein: CAGRRGSSYNEQFF

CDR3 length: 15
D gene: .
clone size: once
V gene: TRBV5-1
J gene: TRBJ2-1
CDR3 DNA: TGCGCCAGCAGCTTGGAAGGGTACTCCTACAATGAGCAGTTCTTC
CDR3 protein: CASSLEGYSYNEQFF

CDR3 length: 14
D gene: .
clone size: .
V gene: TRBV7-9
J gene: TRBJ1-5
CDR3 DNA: TGTGCCAGCAGCTTAGGGCAGGGCTATCAGCCCCAGCATTTT
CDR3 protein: CASSLGQGYQPQHF

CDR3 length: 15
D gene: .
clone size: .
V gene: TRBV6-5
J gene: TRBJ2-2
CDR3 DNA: TGTGCCAGCAGTTACTCAACAGGGCCCACCGGGGAGCTGTTTTTT
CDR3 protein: CASSYSTGPTGELFF

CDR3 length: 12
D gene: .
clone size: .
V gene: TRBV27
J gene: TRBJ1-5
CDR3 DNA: TGTGCCAGCAGCAACTACAATCAGCCCCAGCATTTT
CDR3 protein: CASSNYNQPQHF

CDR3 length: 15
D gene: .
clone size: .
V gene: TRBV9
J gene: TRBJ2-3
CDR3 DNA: TGTGCCAGCAGCGTAGGGGGAAGAAGCACAGATACGCAGTATTTT
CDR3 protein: CASSVGGRSTDTQYF

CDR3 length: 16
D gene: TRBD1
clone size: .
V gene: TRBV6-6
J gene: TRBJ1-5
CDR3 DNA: TGTGCCAGCAGTACAGAGGGGACAGGAAGCAATCAGCCCCAGCATTTT
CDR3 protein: CASSTEGTGSNQPQHF

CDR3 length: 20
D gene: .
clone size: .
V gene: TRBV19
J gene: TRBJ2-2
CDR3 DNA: TGTGCCAGTACCCCGCCCCCTAAGACAGGCGCACCGACCAACACCGGGGAGCTGTTTTTT
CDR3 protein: CASTPPPKTGAPTNTGELFF

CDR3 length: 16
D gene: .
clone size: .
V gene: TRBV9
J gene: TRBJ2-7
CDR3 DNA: TGTGCCAGCAGCGGGATCTCCAGGGAAACTCAGGACGAGCAGTACTTC
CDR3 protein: CASSGISRETQDEQYF

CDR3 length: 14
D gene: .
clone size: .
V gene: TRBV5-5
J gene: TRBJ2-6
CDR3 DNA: TGTGCCAGCAGCTTGCCGAGGGGGGCCAACGTCCTGACTTTC
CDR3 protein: CASSLPRGANVLTF

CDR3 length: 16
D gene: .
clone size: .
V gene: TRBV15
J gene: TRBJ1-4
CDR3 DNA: TGTGCCACCAGCACCCCACCGGGGCCTCCTAATGAAAAACTGTTTTTT
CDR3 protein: CATSTPPGPPNEKLFF

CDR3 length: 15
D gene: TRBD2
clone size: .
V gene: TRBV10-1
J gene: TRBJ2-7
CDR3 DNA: TGCGCCAGCAGTGAATCCGGGACTAGCTTCTCCGGGCAGTACTTC
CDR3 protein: CASSESGTSFSGQYF

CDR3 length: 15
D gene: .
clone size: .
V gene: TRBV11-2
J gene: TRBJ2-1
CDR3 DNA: TGTGCCAGCAGCTTAGGGTCGGCTGGCTACAATGAGCAGTTCTTC
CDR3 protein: CASSLGSAGYNEQFF

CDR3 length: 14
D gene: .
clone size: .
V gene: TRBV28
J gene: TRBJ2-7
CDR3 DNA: TGTGCCAGCAGTCCCTTGGGGGGCATCCACGAGCAGTACTTC
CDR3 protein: CASSPLGGIHEQYF

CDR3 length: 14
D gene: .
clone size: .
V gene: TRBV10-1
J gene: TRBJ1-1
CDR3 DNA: TGCGCCAGCAGCCCCGACAGAAGAGGCACTGAAGCTTTCTTT
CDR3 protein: CASSPDRRGTEAFF

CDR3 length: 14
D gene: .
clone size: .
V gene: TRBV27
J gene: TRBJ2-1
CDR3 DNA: TGTGCCAGCAGTTTATCGATTACGGCCAATGAGCAGTTCTTC
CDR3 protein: CASSLSITANEQFF

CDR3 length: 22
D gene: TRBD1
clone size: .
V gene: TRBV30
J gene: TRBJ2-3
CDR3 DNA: TGTGCCTGGAGTTCAGGAACCTTAGGAACAGGGGCTTTGGTGGGATTCACAGATACGCAGTATTTT
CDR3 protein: CAWSSGTLGTGALVGFTDTQYF